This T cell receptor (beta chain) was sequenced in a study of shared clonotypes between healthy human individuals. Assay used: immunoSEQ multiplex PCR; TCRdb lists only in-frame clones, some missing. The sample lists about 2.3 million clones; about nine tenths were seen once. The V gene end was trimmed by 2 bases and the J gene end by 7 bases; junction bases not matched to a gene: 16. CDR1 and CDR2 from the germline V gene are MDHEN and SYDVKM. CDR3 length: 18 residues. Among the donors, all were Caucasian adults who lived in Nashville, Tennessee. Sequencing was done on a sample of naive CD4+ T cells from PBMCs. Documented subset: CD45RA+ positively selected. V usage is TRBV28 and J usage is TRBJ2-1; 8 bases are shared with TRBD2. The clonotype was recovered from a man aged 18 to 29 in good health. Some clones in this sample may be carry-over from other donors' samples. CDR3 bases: TGTGCCAGCAGTTTACTGTCCGTGGGGGTAGCGGGAAGGAATGAGCAGTTCTTC. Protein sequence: CASSLLSVGVAGRNEQFF. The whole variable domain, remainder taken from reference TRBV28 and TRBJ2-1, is DVKVTQSSRYLVKRTGEKVFLECVQDMDHENMFWYRQDPGLGLRLIYFSYDVKMKEKGDIPEGYSVSREKKERFSLILESASTNQTSMYLCASSLLSVGVAGRNEQFFGPGTRLTVL.